This T cell receptor (beta chain) is drawn from a study of metastatic and nonmetastatic thyroid tumors. CDR3 length: 14 residues. V trimming: 5 bases; J trimming: 2 bases; junction bases outside the gene matches: 3. Prior to thyroid surgery, none of the patients had received any treatment. This clone was seen ten or more times. In the authors' workflow: Construction of a distant-metastasis classifier for papillary thyroid cancer relied on CDR3 differences across clinicopathological groups. MiXCR was used by TCRdb to re-call the PCR reads. These V and J calls originate from TCRdb's pipeline instead of the authors' own analysis. Among some 3,500 clones listed, 35% were seen once.

The TCR comes from a male donor with papillary thyroid cancer or a benign thyroid nodule (not recorded which). Some clones in this sample may be carry-over from other donors' samples. Sequenced sample: adjacent normal tissue. The chain uses TRBV12-3 or TRBV12-4 and TRBJ2-7, with TRBD1 matching over 10 bases. CDR3 in DNA: TGTGCCAGCAGTCCGGGGACAGGGGCCTACGAGCAGTACTTC. Translating gives CASSPGTGAYEQYF.